This TCR beta chain was recorded in a study of T cells in Graves' hyperthyroidism and ophthalmopathy. Amplification targeted TCR beta CDR3 regions from RNA transcripts. HTBI primers were used for first-round RT-PCR of the TCR CDR3. TCRdb reprocessed the multiplex PCR reads with MiXCR, giving one entry per CDR3 protein. The repertoire consists of more than 450,000 distinct CDR3 sequences, with less than 20% occurring once and the leading ten covering around 50%. This clonotype has just a few counts. Sequenced sample: blood. The source is a man aged 40-55 years with Graves' ophthalmopathy.

As DNA, the CDR3 is TGTGCCAGCAGCCCTCTCGACAGGGCGAACACCGGGGAGCTGTTTTTT. Translating gives CASSPLDRANTGELFF. The chain recombines TRBV14 with TRBJ2-2; 7 nucleotides line up with TRBD1. The trim removed 4 bases at V and 0 bases at J, leaving 5 bases unmatched. This CDR3 has 16 amino acids. Germline V CDR1 and CDR2: SGHDN, FVKESK. The full variable domain, its missing parts supplied by reference TRBV14 and TRBJ2-2, is EAGVTQFPSHSVIEKGQTVTLRCDPISGHDNLYWYRRVMGKEIKFLLHFVKESKQDESGMPNNRFLAERTGGTYSTLKVQPAELEDSGVYFCASSPLDRANTGELFFGEGSRLTVL.